A selection of T cell receptor beta chains follows, all from one sample in a study of blood T cell repertoires in COVID-19. The table came from immunoSEQ multiplex PCR; TCRdb's copy has only in-frame clones and leaves some out. The table has about 170,000 clones, roughly 86% seen once. The specimen was peripheral blood. Source of these receptors: a man between 65 and 80 years old with acute or convalescent COVID-19. Each CDR3 is given with its conserved first and last residue. Fields, in order: J gene, clone size, V gene, D gene, CDR3 protein, CDR3 DNA. D genes are given only for firm matches. Not all rows give a size; the values are once, few, many and, for expanded clones, a class.

TRBJ1-5 | NA | TRBV9 | TRBD1 | CASSAMTGDQPQHF | TGTGCCAGCAGCGCCATGACAGGGGATCAGCCCCAGCATTTT
TRBJ2-2 | NA | TRBV3-1/TRBV3-2 | NA | CASSPLEVSGELFF | TGTGCCAGCAGCCCCCTGGAGGTGTCCGGGGAGCTGTTTTTT
TRBJ1-2 | NA | TRBV14 | TRBD1 | CATQLTGLRGYTF | TGTGCCACCCAATTGACAGGGCTCCGTGGCTACACCTTC
TRBJ2-3 | NA | TRBV5-4 | NA | CASSLLSGGTDTQYF | TGTGCCAGCAGCTTACTAAGCGGTGGCACAGATACGCAGTATTTT
TRBJ1-2 | once | TRBV4-1 | NA | CASRRGAGGTNYGYTF | TGCGCCAGCAGACGAGGTGCGGGTGGGACTAACTATGGCTACACCTTC
TRBJ2-1 | NA | TRBV4-3 | TRBD2 | CASSQDGLAGGVEQFF | TGCGCCAGCAGCCAAGATGGCCTAGCGGGGGGTGTTGAGCAGTTCTTC
TRBJ2-7 | NA | TRBV30 | NA | CAWSVSGPVGQYF | TGTGCCTGGAGTGTATCTGGTCCGGTCGGGCAGTACTTC
TRBJ2-5 | NA | TRBV6-2/TRBV6-3 | NA | CASSYTTQETQYF | TGTGCCAGCAGTTATACAACACAAGAGACCCAGTACTTC
TRBJ2-1 | NA | TRBV27 | NA | CASSLQGISYNEQFF | TGTGCCAGCAGTTTACAGGGTATCTCCTACAATGAGCAGTTCTTC
TRBJ1-5 | NA | TRBV20-1 | NA | CSASTGWGNQPQHF | TGCAGTGCTAGTACAGGTTGGGGCAATCAGCCCCAGCATTTT
TRBJ2-3 | NA | TRBV5-1 | NA | CASSENSIADTQYF | TGCGCCAGCAGCGAGAACAGTATCGCAGATACGCAGTATTTT
TRBJ1-2 | once | TRBV28 | NA | CASSLGGGLYGYTF | TGTGCCAGCAGTTTAGGGGGGGGCCTTTATGGCTACACCTTC
TRBJ2-1 | once | TRBV6-5 | NA | CASSYSGGFSYNEQFF | TGTGCCAGCAGTTACTCGGGCGGGTTCTCCTACAATGAGCAGTTCTTC
TRBJ1-1 | NA | TRBV10-3 | TRBD1 | CAISEGTGAMNTEAFF | TGTGCCATCAGTGAGGGGACAGGGGCTATGAACACTGAAGCTTTCTTT
TRBJ1-1 | many | TRBV29-1 | TRBD1 | CSVGGFTGGTEAFF | TGCAGCGTTGGAGGCTTTACAGGGGGCACTGAAGCTTTCTTT
TRBJ2-4 | NA | TRBV27 | NA | CASSFYREAKNIQYF | TGTGCCAGCAGTTTCTACAGGGAAGCCAAAAACATTCAGTACTTC
TRBJ1-2 | NA | TRBV9 | NA | CASSVAAGNYGYTF | TGTGCCAGCAGCGTAGCGGCAGGAAACTATGGCTACACCTTC
TRBJ2-1 | NA | TRBV7-3 | NA | CASSLNRDNEQFF | TGTGCCAGCAGCTTAAACAGGGACAATGAGCAGTTCTTC
TRBJ2-7 | NA | TRBV11-3 | TRBD2 | CASSPSGRASRPGEQYF | TGTGCCAGCAGCCCCAGCGGGAGGGCCTCTCGCCCGGGAGAGCAGTACTTC
TRBJ2-1 | NA | TRBV3-1/TRBV3-2 | TRBD2 | CASSPTSGGYNEQFF | TGTGCCAGCAGCCCAACTAGCGGGGGTTACAATGAGCAGTTCTTC
TRBJ1-2 | NA | TRBV7-3 | TRBD1 | CASSQRGTGDGYTF | TGCGCCAGCAGCCAGAGGGGAACAGGGGATGGCTACACCTTC
TRBJ2-5 | NA | TRBV6-5 | TRBD1 | CASSRQGSQETQYF | TGTGCCAGCAGTAGACAGGGGAGCCAAGAGACCCAGTACTTC
TRBJ2-7 | NA | TRBV5-1 | NA | CASSHGRPATYEQYF | TGCGCCAGCAGCCATGGCAGGCCCGCTACCTACGAGCAGTACTTC
TRBJ2-7 | once | TRBV5-4 | TRBD1 | CASRGDRGRYEQYF | TGTGCCAGCAGAGGGGACAGGGGGCGGTACGAGCAGTACTTC
TRBJ2-2 | NA | TRBV4-3 | TRBD2 | CASSQDLGTTNTGELFF | TGCGCCAGCAGCCAAGATCTGGGGACTACTAACACCGGGGAGCTGTTTTTT
TRBJ2-1 | NA | TRBV29-1 | TRBD2 | CSGTSTDEQFF | TGCAGCGGGACTAGCACAGATGAGCAGTTCTTC
TRBJ2-7 | once | TRBV6-5 | TRBD2 | CASSGTSVSYEQYF | TGTGCCAGCAGCGGGACTAGCGTCTCCTACGAGCAGTACTTC
TRBJ2-2 | NA | TRBV27 | TRBD2 | CASSLQPGTSGGAHTGELFF | TGTGCCAGCAGTCTCCAACCCGGGACTAGCGGGGGGGCCCACACCGGGGAGCTGTTTTTT
TRBJ1-5 | NA | TRBV11-2 | TRBD1 | CASSLDVGTVNQPQHF | TGTGCCAGCAGCTTAGATGTCGGGACAGTTAATCAGCCCCAGCATTTT
TRBJ2-2 | NA | TRBV10-3 | NA | CAIKRSPANTGELFF | TGTGCCATCAAGCGGAGCCCCGCGAACACCGGGGAGCTGTTTTTT
TRBJ2-1 | NA | TRBV24-1 | TRBD2 | CATSDFLAGRSYNEQFF | TGTGCCACCAGTGATTTCCTAGCGGGGAGGTCCTACAATGAGCAGTTCTTC
TRBJ2-6 | NA | TRBV2 | NA | CASRGQTGANVLTF | TGTGCCAGCAGAGGACAAACCGGGGCCAACGTCCTGACTTTC